This T cell receptor beta chain came from a study of blood T cell repertoires in COVID-19. Trimming removed 7 bases at V and 5 bases at J, with 12 bases between. CDR3 size: 13 residues. In germline, CDR1 is SGHNT, CDR2 YYREEE (reference sequence). As originally analysed: How many nucleated cells were present was estimated from reference gene primer amplification. Produced via immunoSEQ multiplex PCR; TCRdb's table is partial and in-frame only. The V and J calls and clone size are taken from that table; D and trimming were inferred from the DNA. The sample shows roughly 200,000 clones, around 83% of them seen only once.

This receptor was taken from a human donor in a cohort sampled during active COVID-19. Sequenced: peripheral blood. The chain joins TRBV5-4 to TRBJ2-2, with D maybe TRBD2 (5 bases). DNA for the CDR3: TGTGCCAGCTTAAGCCGCGGGACCGGGGAGCTGTTTTTT. As protein: CASLSRGTGELFF. Drawing the rest from reference TRBV5-4 and TRBJ2-2, the complete variable domain is ETGVTQSPTHLIKTRGQQVTLRCSSQSGHNTVSWYQQALGQGPQFIFQYYREEENGRGNFPPRFSGLQFPNYSSELNVNALELDDSALYLCASLSRGTGELFFGEGSRLTVL.